These T cell receptor beta chains were read from a single sample in a study of shared clonotypes between healthy human individuals. Profiled with immunoSEQ multiplex PCR; TCRdb holds only in-frame clones, not every one. The table includes 2 million to 2.5 million clones, 90% to 95% detected once. Sequencing used naive CD4+ T cells from PBMCs. These receptors originate from a man aged 18 to 30 in good health. Some clones in this sample may be carry-over from other donors' samples. The CDR3 runs from the conserved cysteine through the conserved F or W. Fields, in order: clone size, D gene, V gene, J gene, CDR3 DNA, CDR3 protein. A D gene is named only where the DNA matches it firmly. Size is omitted from some rows. Given values are once, few, many or a class for expanded clones.

clone size: once
D gene: NA
V gene: TRBV5-6
J gene: TRBJ1-5
CDR3 DNA: TGTGCCAGCAGCTTGGGGTATGGGCAGGGTGGTCAGCCCCAGCATTTT
CDR3 protein: CASSLGYGQGGQPQHF

clone size: NA
D gene: NA
V gene: TRBV27
J gene: TRBJ2-7
CDR3 DNA: TGTGCCAGCAGCCTCAACTCCGGCTACGAGCAGTACTTC
CDR3 protein: CASSLNSGYEQYF

clone size: NA
D gene: TRBD1
V gene: TRBV6-5
J gene: TRBJ1-1
CDR3 DNA: TGTGCCAGCAGAACAGGGGGCGAGGGCACTGAAGCTTTCTTT
CDR3 protein: CASRTGGEGTEAFF

clone size: NA
D gene: NA
V gene: TRBV2
J gene: TRBJ1-5
CDR3 DNA: TGTGCCAGTACCTCAATTAATAGCAATCAGCCCCAGCATTTT
CDR3 protein: CASTSINSNQPQHF

clone size: NA
D gene: NA
V gene: TRBV28
J gene: TRBJ2-3
CDR3 DNA: TGTGCCAGCAACGGGGGAGGTGGGTCGGATACGCAGTATTTT
CDR3 protein: CASNGGGGSDTQYF

clone size: NA
D gene: NA
V gene: TRBV2
J gene: TRBJ1-2
CDR3 DNA: TGTGCCAGCAGTGATTCCGGACGAACTAACTATGGCTACACCTTC
CDR3 protein: CASSDSGRTNYGYTF

clone size: NA
D gene: NA
V gene: TRBV10-2
J gene: TRBJ1-1
CDR3 DNA: TGCGCCAGCAGTGTAGTTGCTGATGAAGCTTTCTTT
CDR3 protein: CASSVVADEAFF

clone size: NA
D gene: NA
V gene: TRBV7-2
J gene: TRBJ2-7
CDR3 DNA: TGTGCCAGCAGCTTAGTTGGCGGCCAAGCAGGCTACGAGCAGTACTTC
CDR3 protein: CASSLVGGQAGYEQYF

clone size: NA
D gene: TRBD1
V gene: TRBV7-2
J gene: TRBJ1-2
CDR3 DNA: TGTGCCAGCAGCTTAGCGGGACAGGGGCCTGGCTACACCTTC
CDR3 protein: CASSLAGQGPGYTF

clone size: NA
D gene: NA
V gene: TRBV27
J gene: TRBJ2-7
CDR3 DNA: TGTGCCAGCAGTCACCCCCCCGGGGTAGCGGCCTACGAGCAGTACTTC
CDR3 protein: CASSHPPGVAAYEQYF

clone size: NA
D gene: NA
V gene: TRBV5-1
J gene: TRBJ2-3
CDR3 DNA: TGCGCCAGCAGCCCGACTGCGGGTGATACGCAGTATTTT
CDR3 protein: CASSPTAGDTQYF

clone size: NA
D gene: TRBD2
V gene: TRBV28
J gene: TRBJ2-5
CDR3 DNA: TGTGCCAGCAAACCTCGGCGGGAGACAGAGACCCAGTACTTC
CDR3 protein: CASKPRRETETQYF

clone size: NA
D gene: TRBD2
V gene: TRBV27
J gene: TRBJ2-7
CDR3 DNA: TGTGCCTCCCAGCGGGACTACCGCTACGAGCAGTACTTC
CDR3 protein: CASQRDYRYEQYF

clone size: NA
D gene: TRBD2
V gene: TRBV2
J gene: TRBJ2-7
CDR3 DNA: TGTGCCAGCAGTGAGGTCCGGGGGGGGTACGAGCAGTACTTC
CDR3 protein: CASSEVRGGYEQYF

clone size: NA
D gene: NA
V gene: TRBV5-1
J gene: TRBJ1-3
CDR3 DNA: TGCGCCAGCAGCTTTACCGGTACCGGAAACACCATATATTTT
CDR3 protein: CASSFTGTGNTIYF